This T cell receptor beta chain was sequenced for a study of T cells expressing NK-cell markers. At the level of the study: The sequencing cohort of eight donors included seven HCMV-seropositive individuals and one seronegative individual. Study-level results: In roughly six donors, dominant NKG2C+ clonotypes were roughly 1.0-8% of CD8+ T cells. These same clonotypes (in four donors) also led the CD3+CD56-NKG2C+ fraction.

Germline V gene data show CDR1 as KGHDR and CDR2 as SFDVKD. CDR3 length equals 16 residues. Generation of TCR beta cDNA was performed by 5'RACE template switching incorporating UMIs. TCRdb re-called the 5' RACE reads; one entry per CDR3 protein, DNA not given. The sample totals about 260,000 distinct CDR3 sequences; its top ten clones hold under 0.5%. In regard to this clonotype: Its antigen is not identified.

The TCR was taken from a man aged 18 to 29 in good health. Input material: blood T cells: a sorted CD56 or NKG2C T cell subset, CD4+ or CD8+ T cells, or bulk PBMC T cells (not recorded which). V usage is TRBV24-1 and J usage is TRBJ2-2; TCRdb indicates TRBD2, and absent DNA this call remains unverified. The CDR3 region is CATSDPRLANTGELFF.